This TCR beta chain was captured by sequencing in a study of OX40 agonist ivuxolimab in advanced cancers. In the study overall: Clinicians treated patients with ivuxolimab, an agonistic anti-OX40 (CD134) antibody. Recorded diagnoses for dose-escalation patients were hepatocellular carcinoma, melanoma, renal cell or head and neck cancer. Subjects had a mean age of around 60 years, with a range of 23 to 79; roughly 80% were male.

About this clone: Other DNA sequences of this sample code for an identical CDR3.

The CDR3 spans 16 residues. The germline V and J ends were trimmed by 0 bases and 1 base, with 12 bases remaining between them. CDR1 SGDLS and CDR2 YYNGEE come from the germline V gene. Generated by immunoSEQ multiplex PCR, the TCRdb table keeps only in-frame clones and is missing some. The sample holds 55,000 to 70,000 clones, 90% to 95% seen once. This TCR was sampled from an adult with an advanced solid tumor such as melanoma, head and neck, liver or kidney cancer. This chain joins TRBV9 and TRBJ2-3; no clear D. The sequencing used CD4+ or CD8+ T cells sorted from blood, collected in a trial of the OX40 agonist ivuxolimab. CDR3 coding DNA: TGTGCCAGCAGCGTAGAGGGCCGTGGGGGCACAGATACGCAGTATTTT. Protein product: CASSVEGRGGTDTQYF.